These T cell receptor beta chains were read from a single sample in a study of beta chain features in type 1 diabetes. Clones were read by immunoSEQ multiplex PCR, and TCRdb kept only the in-frame ones, dropping some. The sample records 110,000 to 150,000 clones, 6.9% being singletons. The sequencing input was central memory CD4+ T cells from blood. These receptors were taken from a woman under 40 in good health. CDR3s leave out the opening cysteine and the closing phenylalanine or tryptophan. D genes are given only for firm matches.

V gene: TRBV18; D gene: TRBD1; CDR3 protein: ASSPRTGTVNTEAF
V gene: TRBV2; D gene: TRBD1; CDR3 protein: ASSGQGDTGELF
V gene: TRBV4-1; D gene: TRBD2; CDR3 protein: ASSPELAGVFDTQY
V gene: TRBV27; D gene: TRBD1; CDR3 protein: ASSRIRQGPQETQY
V gene: TRBV19; D gene: TRBD1; CDR3 protein: ASMGRTGIGEQY
V gene: TRBV7-8; D gene: NA; CDR3 protein: ASSLGGWGVPNEQF
V gene: TRBV25-1; D gene: NA; CDR3 protein: ASRDSGQTSYGYT
V gene: TRBV18; D gene: NA; CDR3 protein: ASSPTSTGKNIQY
V gene: TRBV6-6; D gene: TRBD1; CDR3 protein: ASNLPGQGPKNIQY
V gene: TRBV5-4; D gene: NA; CDR3 protein: ASSQVRAGIYNEQF
V gene: TRBV27; D gene: TRBD1; CDR3 protein: ASSWGQGVRQPQH
V gene: TRBV11-3; D gene: TRBD2; CDR3 protein: ASSFLAGRGGELF
V gene: TRBV6-5; D gene: NA; CDR3 protein: ASSYSLSGAKSEQF
V gene: TRBV25-1; D gene: NA; CDR3 protein: ASSSRSGANTGELF
V gene: TRBV18; D gene: TRBD2; CDR3 protein: ASSPRTSGHNEQF
V gene: TRBV7-3; D gene: NA; CDR3 protein: ASSAGTLNEQF
V gene: TRBV5-4; D gene: TRBD2; CDR3 protein: ASSLGGGRFTDTQY
V gene: TRBV28; D gene: NA; CDR3 protein: ATTTAGELF
V gene: TRBV2; D gene: TRBD1; CDR3 protein: ASSDTGGPNQPQH
V gene: TRBV11-3; D gene: NA; CDR3 protein: ASSPSAAYEQY
V gene: TRBV21-1; D gene: NA; CDR3 protein: ASSKGWMGGQPQH
V gene: TRBV19; D gene: NA; CDR3 protein: ASSIEEGVGYQPQH
V gene: TRBV30; D gene: NA; CDR3 protein: AWSPSDGYT
V gene: TRBV4-3; D gene: NA; CDR3 protein: ASSQEGPGEGEKLF
V gene: TRBV4-3; D gene: TRBD1; CDR3 protein: ASSQDLSGQGNEKLF
V gene: TRBV11-2; D gene: TRBD2; CDR3 protein: ASSYNLADNEQF
V gene: TRBV7-2; D gene: NA; CDR3 protein: ASSRQQGPNYGYT
V gene: TRBV4-1; D gene: NA; CDR3 protein: ASRQGRRESDEQY
V gene: TRBV7-8; D gene: TRBD2; CDR3 protein: ASSLTPGLAYNEQF
V gene: TRBV7-9; D gene: TRBD2; CDR3 protein: ASSLLGLAGVGEQF
V gene: TRBV7-7; D gene: NA; CDR3 protein: ASSPHRETQY
V gene: TRBV6-5; D gene: TRBD1; CDR3 protein: ASSSGTGTDTQY
V gene: TRBV7-2; D gene: TRBD2; CDR3 protein: ASSLGGTSGRVSEQY
V gene: TRBV7-8; D gene: NA; CDR3 protein: ASSSYRVMNTEAF
V gene: TRBV7-3; D gene: NA; CDR3 protein: ASSKAEGYEQY
V gene: TRBV4-3; D gene: NA; CDR3 protein: ASSQGQAGANVLT
V gene: TRBV5-6; D gene: TRBD1; CDR3 protein: ASSLANQGAHGYT
V gene: TRBV6-6; D gene: TRBD1; CDR3 protein: ASRLQGAEQPQH
V gene: TRBV11-2; D gene: TRBD1; CDR3 protein: ASSLVRDRYYNEQF
V gene: TRBV5-1; D gene: TRBD2; CDR3 protein: ASSSRTSGGTQY
V gene: TRBV4-2; D gene: TRBD2; CDR3 protein: ASSHLAGGETDTQY
V gene: TRBV7-3; D gene: NA; CDR3 protein: ASSGAGTDTQY
V gene: TRBV6-1; D gene: NA; CDR3 protein: ASSESPAGQETQY
V gene: TRBV5-5; D gene: NA; CDR3 protein: ASSLDSGDEQF
V gene: TRBV7-2; D gene: TRBD1; CDR3 protein: ASSSRQGSYNEQF
V gene: TRBV5-4; D gene: NA; CDR3 protein: ASSLDGENSPLH
V gene: TRBV2; D gene: NA; CDR3 protein: ASKGSDTIYEQY
V gene: TRBV9; D gene: TRBD2; CDR3 protein: ASSGTSSSYEQY
V gene: TRBV18; D gene: NA; CDR3 protein: ASSPEIDEKLF
V gene: TRBV7-9; D gene: NA; CDR3 protein: ASSPGNTDSYNEQF
V gene: TRBV5-4; D gene: NA; CDR3 protein: ASSATGYSGANVLT
V gene: TRBV30; D gene: NA; CDR3 protein: AWSAPTDTQY
V gene: TRBV29-1; D gene: TRBD1; CDR3 protein: STRTGSETQY
V gene: TRBV4-2; D gene: TRBD2; CDR3 protein: ASSPDKRGVYEQY
V gene: TRBV4-3; D gene: NA; CDR3 protein: ASSQWGRSSYNEQF